This T cell receptor (beta chain) is drawn from a study of spatial heterogeneity in lung cancer. Study-wide background: Bulk RNA-seq from matched material yielded a T cell module score that correlated strongly with TCR transcript counts in tumor regions. Findings of the study overall: Counts of expanded alpha and beta TCRs within tumors tracked the tumor nonsynonymous mutation count.

The CDR3 totals 15 residues. V was cut by 4 bases and J by 5 bases, with 17 bases left in between. The germline V gene has CDR1 LGHNA and CDR2 YSLEER. Time point of the sample: sample taken at primary tumor resection. Donation came from over 60 patients with untreated early-stage non-small cell lung cancer. TCRdb passed the 5' RACE reads through MiXCR, listing each CDR3 protein once. The sample yields 15,000 or so distinct CDR3 sequences, around 7.5% seen once. This clonotype occurred many times. Its matching antigen is unknown. This chain uses TRBV4-3 with TRBJ1-2, with unresolved D. This clonotype originated in a male donor with early-stage non-small cell lung cancer. The sequences come from lung tumor tissue, collected at surgery. The CDR3 coding sequence is TGCGCCAGCAGCCCAGGTCTCGCGGCACGGTATGGCTACACCTTC. Protein: CASSPGLAARYGYTF.